A selection of T cell receptor beta chains follows, all from one sample in a study of identifying expanded T cells in peripheral blood. The assay was immunoSEQ multiplex PCR, and TCRdb's table has in-frame clones only and misses some. The table lists 90,000 to 120,000 clones, about 89% of them singletons. Sequences were obtained from blood. All receptors come from a person aged 18 to 70 in good health. The CDR3 runs from the conserved cysteine through the conserved F or W. Each record gives: D gene, clone size, V gene, J gene, CDR3 DNA, CDR3 protein. D genes are given only for firm matches. Rows give clone size only sometimes, using once, few, many, or a class for an expanded clone.

>-|-|TRBV6-5|TRBJ2-7
TGTGCCAGCAGCTTACAGGGCGCCTACGAGCAGTACTTC
CASSLQGAYEQYF
>TRBD1|-|TRBV7-2|TRBJ2-5
TGTGCCAGCAGCCAGTTTGGGGGACAGGGCAGGGAGACCCAGTACTTC
CASSQFGGQGRETQYF
>TRBD2|-|TRBV7-2|TRBJ2-7
TGTGCCAGCAGCTCACTAGCGGGGGGTGCTTACGAGCAGTACTTC
CASSSLAGGAYEQYF
>-|-|TRBV11-2|TRBJ1-2
TGTGCCAGCAGCTTAGGGGGGAGGGGAGGCGGCTACACCTTC
CASSLGGRGGGYTF
>-|-|TRBV5-1|TRBJ2-3
TGCGCCAGTAAGCCTCTGCTAGCGCGAGATACGCAGTATTTT
CASKPLLARDTQYF
>-|-|TRBV5-4|TRBJ1-6
TGTGCCAGCAGCTTGGGCGGACTGAGCTCCTATAATTCACCCCTCCACTTT
CASSLGGLSSYNSPLHF
>TRBD2|-|TRBV11-3|TRBJ2-7
TGTGCCAGCAGCTTAGGTCCGGGGAGGGCCTACGAGCAGTACTTC
CASSLGPGRAYEQYF
>TRBD1|-|TRBV19|TRBJ1-1
TGTGCCAGTAGCGGACAGGGGGCACTAAACACTGAAGCTTTCTTT
CASSGQGALNTEAFF
>TRBD1|-|TRBV28|TRBJ1-5
TGTGCCAGCAGTCCGGGACAGGGGAAAGATACGCCCCAGCATTTT
CASSPGQGKDTPQHF
>-|-|TRBV5-5|TRBJ1-5
TGTGCCAGCAGACCCGGAGCGACAAGGAATCAGCCCCAGCATTTT
CASRPGATRNQPQHF
>-|-|TRBV20-1|TRBJ2-7
TGCAGTGCTCCCGTGGTTAAGGAGCAGTACTTC
CSAPVVKEQYF
>TRBD1|few|TRBV7-9|TRBJ1-1
TGTGCCAGCAGCCCTCCGGGGACAGGGGTCACTGAAGCTTTCTTT
CASSPPGTGVTEAFF
>-|once|TRBV5-6|TRBJ1-1
TGTGCCAGCAGCTTGGGGGCCGGGGGAACTGGAGCTTTCTTT
CASSLGAGGTGAFF
>TRBD1|once|TRBV4-1|TRBJ2-5
TGCGCCAGCAGCCAAGATCGACAGGGAATACGGGCCGGGTTGGGGACCCAGTACTTC
CASSQDRQGIRAGLGTQYF
>-|-|TRBV14|TRBJ2-2
TGTGCCAGCAGCAAACAAGACACCGGGGAGCTGTTTTTT
CASSKQDTGELFF
>-|-|TRBV7-9|TRBJ1-2
TGTGCCAGCAGATTCCAGGAAGACTATGGCTACACCTTC
CASRFQEDYGYTF
>TRBD1|-|TRBV6-1|TRBJ1-4
TGTGCCAGCAGTGGATCAACAGGGGGGAATGAAAAACTGTTTTTT
CASSGSTGGNEKLFF